These 24 T cell receptor beta chains were all obtained from the same sample, sequenced in a study of cytomegalovirus exposure and HLA in healthy donors. The study ran its PCR with 60 Vbeta and 13 Jbeta primers. The method was immunoSEQ multiplex PCR; TCRdb's version includes in-frame clones alone and lacks a portion of them. Among about 160,000 clones listed, approximately 77% were seen once. The sequencing sample was made of PBMCs. The receptors stem from a male donor in good health and CMV-seropositive.

This clone was observed a few times. The chain links TRBV5-4 to TRBJ2-1, with 10 bases aligning to TRBD2. J was trimmed by 4 bases and V by 4 bases; bases with no gene match: 5. Germline V gene data show CDR1 as SGHNT and CDR2 as YYREEE (reference sequence). This CDR3 comprises 15 residues. The CDR3: CASSPLAGAYNEQFF. CDR3 DNA: TGTGCCAGCAGCCCTCTAGCGGGGGCTTACAATGAGCAGTTCTTC.

The chain combines TRBV18 with TRBJ1-5; D is undetermined. This CDR3 region has 12 residues. Germline values: CDR1 KGHSH, CDR2 LQKENI. V gave up 3 bases and J gave up 6 bases, with 6 bases separating them. The CDR3 protein is CASSPGGQPQHF. DNA for the CDR3: TGTGCCAGCTCACCGGGAGGTCAGCCCCAGCATTTT.

V and J are TRBV30 and TRBJ2-2; D perhaps matches TRBD2 (6 bases). Trimming pared 4 bases from V and 0 bases from J, leaving 12 bases between. In germline, CDR1 is GTSNPN, CDR2 SVGIG (reference sequence). The CDR3 totals 15 residues. The CDR3 sequence: CAWNPGLTNTGELFF. The CDR3 DNA reads as TGTGCCTGGAATCCGGGACTCACGAACACCGGGGAGCTGTTTTTT.

The chain couples TRBV7-8 to TRBJ1-1; D perhaps matches TRBD1 (6 bases). CDR1 and CDR2 from the germline V gene are SGHVS and FQNEAQ. This CDR3 region has 15 residues. Trimming cost V 5 bases and J 1 base, with 14 bases left between them. CDR3: CASSPGQGRNTEAFF. The CDR3 bases are TGTGCCAGCAGCCCAGGTCAGGGGCGGAACACTGAAGCTTTCTTT.

To note about this clone: One end of the junction does not line up with germline, which may come from a read error. The rearrangement uses TRBV6-6 and TRBJ1-5; possibly TRBD1 for D (6 bases). The CDR3 spans 12 residues. Per the germline V gene, CDR1 is MNHNY and CDR2 is SVGAGI (reference sequence). CDR3 amino acids: CASLQGSQPRHF. The CDR3 bases are TGTGCCAGCCTACAGGGAAGCCAGCCCCGGCATTTT.

This clone showed up just a few times. This chain connects TRBV9 to TRBJ2-3, with 9 positions matching TRBD2. Germline loops: CDR1 SGDLS, CDR2 YYNGEE. This CDR3 has 17 residues. The J segment lost 2 bases and the V segment lost 5 bases, leaving 12 bases of the junction unmatched. The CDR3 nucleotides are TGTGCCAGCAGTGACCCCGGTCAGCGGGGGGTCACAGATACGCAGTATTTT. Residues: CASSDPGQRGVTDTQYF.

The V gene is TRBV11-1, the J gene TRBJ2-7; maybe TRBD2 (6 bases). V lost 2 bases, J lost 5 bases, and 16 bases lay in between. Germline V gene sequence: CDR1 SGHAT, CDR2 FQDESV (reference sequence). The CDR3 has 15 residues. Here the CDR3 DNA reads TGTGCCAGCAGCTTAATAGGGCCCTCGGGAGACGAGCAGTACTTC. This codes for CASSLIGPSGDEQYF.

The chain joins TRBV27 to TRBJ1-1, with TRBD1 as a possible D gene (6 bases). Germline CDR1 is MNHEY and CDR2 is SMNVEV (reference sequence). The V gene lost 5 bases and the J gene lost 1 base, with 14 bases spanning the gap. This CDR3 contains 15 residues. CDR3: CASSQYKTGNTEAFF. In DNA form, the CDR3 reads TGTGCCAGCAGTCAATACAAGACAGGGAACACTGAAGCTTTCTTT.

This chain connects TRBV5-6 to TRBJ2-1, with D perhaps TRBD1 (6 bases). The V end was cut by 3 bases, the J end by 8 bases, with 12 bases between. This CDR3 region has 13 residues. The germline CDR1 and CDR2 sequences are SGHDT and YYEEEE. The CDR3 DNA sequence: TGTGCCAGCAGCTCCGCTGGGGGCGATGAGCAGTTCTTC. It encodes CASSSAGGDEQFF. The variable domain in full, completed from reference TRBV5-6 and TRBJ2-1, reads DAGVTQSPTHLIKTRGQQVTLRCSPKSGHDTVSWYQQALGQGPQFIFQYYEEEERQRGNFPDRFSGHQFPNYSSELNVNALLLGDSALYLCASSSAGGDEQFFGPGTRLTVL.

The chain carries TRBV7-2 and TRBJ1-2; TRBD1 matches 10 bases. This CDR3 contains 14 residues. CDR1 and CDR2 (germline): SGHTA, FQGNSA. V lost 4 bases, J lost 5 bases, and 4 bases stayed unmatched. The CDR3 reads CASSSDRGGYGYTF. The DNA of the CDR3 is TGTGCCAGCAGCTCGGACAGGGGGGGATATGGCTACACCTTC.

This chain connects TRBV5-4 to TRBJ1-2, with TRBD1 matching 7 bases. There are 15 residues in the CDR3. After removal of 1 base from V and 8 bases from J, the junction contained 11 bases not matched to a gene. From germline, CDR1 is SGHNT and CDR2 YYREEE (reference sequence). CDR3 nucleotide sequence: TGTGCCAGCAGCTTGACGGGCGAGGGGGCAAGGGGCTACACCTTC. It is translated as CASSLTGEGARGYTF.

This clone was recorded once. The rearrangement joins TRBV10-2 to TRBJ1-4, with 8 bases matching TRBD1. Trimming removed 3 bases from V and 0 bases from J; junction bases left unmatched: 9. Germline assignment: CDR1 WSHSY and CDR2 SAAADI. The CDR3 is made up of 18 amino acids. The CDR3 coding sequence is TGCGCCAGCAGTGATCCCCAGGGGGCCTTCCCAACTAATGAAAAACTGTTTTTT. This sequence encodes CASSDPQGAFPTNEKLFF.

The chain recombines TRBV6-1 with TRBJ2-7, with TRBD1 matching 10 bases. Germline values: CDR1 MNHNS, CDR2 SASEGT. The CDR3 runs to 16 residues. The V gene end was trimmed by 4 bases and the J gene end by 3 bases; junction bases not matched to a gene: 9. CDR3 bases: TGTGCCAGCAGTGTTGGGAGGGGGACAGGGGTCTACGAGCAGTACTTC. Its translation: CASSVGRGTGVYEQYF.

This chain connects TRBV2 to TRBJ2-5, with 12 bases lining up with TRBD2. CDR1 and CDR2 from the germline V gene are SNHLY and FYNNEI. With V trimmed by 4 bases and J by 7 bases, 10 bases remained unmatched. The CDR3 contains 16 residues. CDR3 sequence reads: CASSGLAGGPEGTQYF. CDR3 in DNA: TGTGCCAGCAGTGGGCTAGCGGGGGGGCCAGAAGGGACCCAGTACTTC.

The chain combines TRBV29-1 with TRBJ1-4; D is perhaps TRBD1 (5 bases). This CDR3 comprises 14 residues. V lost 6 bases and J lost 4, with 15 bases in between. Germline V gene sequence: CDR1 SQVTM, CDR2 ANQGSEA. CDR3 in DNA: TGCAGCGTGAGATCAGGGCCCAATAATGAAAAACTGTTTTTT. Amino acids: CSVRSGPNNEKLFF.

This clone has only a few counts. This chain joins TRBV7-3 and TRBJ2-2; D is undetermined. Trimming cost V 0 bases and J 4 bases, with 3 bases left between them. Looked up from germline, CDR1 is SGHTA and CDR2 is FQGTGA. CDR3 length: 13 residues. The CDR3 is CASSLTLTGELFF. The CDR3 nucleotides are TGTGCCAGCAGCTTAACCCTCACCGGGGAGCTGTTTTTT.

This clone was detected only a few times. V is TRBV27 and J is TRBJ2-7, with 7 bases fitting TRBD1. The CDR3 is 15 residues long. Germline V lookup: CDR1 MNHEY, CDR2 SMNVEV (reference sequence). The junction had 5 bases not matched to a gene; V was cut back by 3 bases and J by 0 bases. Written as DNA, the CDR3 is TGTGCCAGCAGTTTCGGACAGGTTAGCTCCTACGAGCAGTACTTC. It specifies CASSFGQVSSYEQYF.

The V and J genes are TRBV23-1 and TRBJ2-7, with unresolved D. TRBV23-1 is designated an ORF whose function remains uncertain. V lost 4 bases, J lost 2 bases, and 9 bases lay in between. The CDR3 is made up of 13 amino acids. The CDR3 region has the DNA TGCGCCAGCAGTCGTAAAGGAGCCTACGAGCAGTACTTC. Its protein is CASSRKGAYEQYF.

The chain recombines TRBV7-3 with TRBJ2-7, with unresolved D. The length of the CDR3 is 13 residues. V was pared by 2 bases and J by 3 bases, with 8 bases between. Germline CDR1 and CDR2: SGHTA and FQGTGA. CDR3 sequence (DNA): TGTGCCAGCAGCTTAGGGCAGTTCTACGAGCAGTACTTC. As protein: CASSLGQFYEQYF. The whole variable domain, filled in from reference TRBV7-3 and TRBJ2-7, reads GAGVSQTPSNKVTEKGKYVELRCDPISGHTALYWYRQSLGQGPEFLIYFQGTGAADDSGLPNDRFFAVRPEGSVSTLKIQRTERGDSAVYLCASSLGQFYEQYFGPGTRLTVT.

This clone was observed a few times. This chain links TRBV6-1 with TRBJ1-6; D not certain. The V end was cut by 10 bases, the J end by 2 bases, with 15 bases between. Per the germline V gene, CDR1 is MNHNS and CDR2 is SASEGT. The CDR3 runs to 15 residues. CDR3 sequence: CAIPRSGAYNSPLHF. The DNA for the CDR3 is TGTGCCATCCCCAGGAGCGGGGCCTATAATTCACCCCTCCACTTT.

This clone was detected only once. The chain uses TRBV5-6 and TRBJ2-1; D possibly corresponds to TRBD2 (6 bases). This CDR3 contains 13 residues. The V end was cut by 3 bases, the J end by 7 bases, with 11 bases between. CDR1 and CDR2 from the germline V gene are SGHDT and YYEEEE. The CDR3 sequence: CASSSRLGNEQFF. In DNA, the CDR3 is TGTGCCAGCAGCTCCCGACTAGGGAATGAGCAGTTCTTC.

J is TRBJ2-7 and V is TRBV5-6, with D possibly TRBD2 on 5 matching bases. Germline CDR1 is SGHDT and CDR2 is YYEEEE. V was pared by 0 bases and J by 7 bases, with 8 bases between. The CDR3 spans 12 residues. The CDR3 loop is CASSLGEREQYF. In nucleotides, the CDR3 is TGTGCCAGCAGCTTGGGGGAGAGGGAGCAGTACTTC.

The rearrangement joins TRBV18 to TRBJ1-1, with TRBD1 as a possible D gene (5 bases). The CDR3 sequence is 15 residues long. From germline, CDR1 is KGHSH and CDR2 LQKENI. Trimming cost V 2 bases and J 3 bases, with 13 bases left between them. CDR3 protein: CASSPAAGGDTEAFF. In nucleotides, the CDR3 is TGTGCCAGCTCACCAGCGGCTGGGGGGGACACTGAAGCTTTCTTT.

The V gene is TRBV12-5, the J gene TRBJ1-2; 8 bases are shared with TRBD1. The CDR3 has 19 amino acids. Germline trimming cut 0 bases from V and 4 bases from J; bases unmatched to any gene: 16. CDR1 is LGHNT, CDR2 FRNRAP, per germline. As DNA, the CDR3 is TGTGCTAGTGGTTTGGTAAAACGACAGGGGATCCCTTTCTTCTATGGCTACACCTTC. This sequence encodes CASGLVKRQGIPFFYGYTF.